This TCR beta chain was captured by sequencing in a study of T cells in Graves' hyperthyroidism and ophthalmopathy. Study context: Before treatment of any kind, peripheral blood was taken at initial diagnosis.

Patients aged 18 to 65 had newly diagnosed hyperthyroidism of under 2 months' duration. Fresh peripheral blood, roughly 9.3 ml, was the source of the PBMCs. This clonotype came up many times. V dropped 1 base and J dropped 0 bases, with 4 bases sitting between them. The CDR3 contains 14 residues. The germline gives CDR1 SNHLY, CDR2 FYNNEI. Amplification yielded TCR beta CDR3 regions, with RNA transcripts as the source. The TCR CDR3 was amplified in a first-round RT-PCR using the HTBI primer set. TCRdb used MiXCR to reprocess the multiplex PCR reads, holding one entry per CDR3 protein. The table lists fewer than 550,000 distinct CDR3 sequences, approximately 15% of them singletons, with around 14% in the top ten.

The TCR originated in a woman in her late teens or twenties with Graves' hyperthyroidism. Sequenced material: blood. The rearrangement joins TRBV2 to TRBJ1-3, with D hard to call. CDR3 sequence reads: CASSEGTSGNTIYF. In nucleotides, the CDR3 is TGTGCCAGCAGTGAAGGTACCTCTGGAAACACCATATATTTT.